The sequence of this T cell receptor (beta chain) was determined in a study of blood T cell repertoires in COVID-19. V lost 3 bases, J lost 2 bases, and 2 bases lay in between. This CDR3 has 12 residues. Germline CDR1 reads SGHNT; CDR2 reads YYREEE (reference sequence). Method: immunoSEQ multiplex PCR; TCRdb's copy keeps in-frame clones and lacks some. The repertoire consists of more than 250,000 clones, with roughly 90% occurring once and the leading ten covering around a sixth. The sequence was obtained from a woman aged 25 to 39 who had recovered from COVID-19. The V call is TRBV5-4, the J call TRBJ1-4; D unresolved. The sequencing sample was made of PBMCs or T cells enriched from blood (not recorded which). This CDR3 is CASSSTNEKLFF. The DNA of the CDR3 is TGTGCCAGCAGCTCGACTAATGAAAAACTGTTTTTT. Based on the CDR3 plus reference TRBV5-4 and TRBJ1-4, the full variable domain is ETGVTQSPTHLIKTRGQQVTLRCSSQSGHNTVSWYQQALGQGPQFIFQYYREEENGRGNFPPRFSGLQFPNYSSELNVNALELDDSALYLCASSSTNEKLFFGSGTQLSVL.